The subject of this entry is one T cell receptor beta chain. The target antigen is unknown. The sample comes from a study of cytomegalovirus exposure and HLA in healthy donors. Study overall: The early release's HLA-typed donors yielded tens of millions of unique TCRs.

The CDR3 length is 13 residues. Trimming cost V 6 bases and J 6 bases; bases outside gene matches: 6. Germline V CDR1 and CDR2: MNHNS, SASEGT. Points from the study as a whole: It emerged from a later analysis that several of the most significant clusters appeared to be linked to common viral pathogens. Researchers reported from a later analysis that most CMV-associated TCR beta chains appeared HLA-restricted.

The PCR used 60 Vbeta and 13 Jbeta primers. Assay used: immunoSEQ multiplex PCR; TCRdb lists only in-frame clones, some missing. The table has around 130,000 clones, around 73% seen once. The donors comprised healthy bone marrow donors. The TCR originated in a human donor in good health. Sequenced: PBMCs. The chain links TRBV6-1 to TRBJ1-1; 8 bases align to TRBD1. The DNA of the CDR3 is TGTGCCAGCAGCCTCGACAGGGGTGCTGAAGCTTTCTTT. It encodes CASSLDRGAEAFF.